This entry lists 26 T cell receptor beta chains sequenced from one sample in a study of blood T cell repertoires in COVID-19. Clones were sequenced by immunoSEQ multiplex PCR, and TCRdb holds only the in-frame ones, with some missing. This table holds about 87,000 clones, around 80% found once. The sequenced material came from peripheral blood. Receptor source: a woman aged 80 or over with active or convalescent COVID-19.

This clone was seen only once. The chain recombines TRBV12-3 or TRBV12-4 with TRBJ1-4; D is ambiguous. The CDR3 covers 13 residues. The germline V and J ends were trimmed by 1 base and 5 bases, with 5 bases remaining between them. CDR3 nucleotide sequence: TGTGCCAGCAGTTTAGAAGAGAATGAAAAACTGTTTTTT. Amino acid sequence: CASSLEENEKLFF.

The genes are TRBV7-8 and TRBJ1-2; 8 bases match TRBD1. V shed 6 bases, J shed 4 bases, and the junction held 10 bases outside the gene matches. This CDR3 region has 15 residues. Germline V gene data show CDR1 as SGHVS and CDR2 as FQNEAQ. Here the CDR3 DNA reads TGTGCCAGCAGACCAAGTCCCACAGGGGGCTATGGCTACACCTTC. Protein sequence: CASRPSPTGGYGYTF.

The chain is built from TRBV27 and TRBJ2-1, with 8 bases that match TRBD2. The length of the CDR3 is 14 residues. The V gene's germline CDR1 is MNHEY and CDR2 SMNVEV (reference sequence). V was clipped by 3 bases and J by 8 bases; unmatched bases: 6. The CDR3 loop is CASSLAAGVDEQFF. CDR3 DNA sequence: TGTGCCAGCAGTTTGGCAGCGGGAGTGGATGAGCAGTTCTTC.

This clone is a singleton in its sample. The chain uses TRBV27 and TRBJ1-4; D not resolved. CDR3 length: 17 amino acids. Between the trimmed V and J ends, which lost 5 bases and 4 bases, there was a span of 20 bases. Germline V gene data show CDR1 as MNHEY and CDR2 as SMNVEV (reference sequence). In DNA form, the CDR3 reads TGTGCCAGCAGTATCAGGCCCGCGTTTGGAGGTAATGAAAAACTGTTTTTT. Translation: CASSIRPAFGGNEKLFF.

V usage is TRBV28 and J usage is TRBJ1-1; no reliable D call. Per the germline V gene, CDR1 is MDHEN and CDR2 is SYDVKM. V lost 3 bases and J lost 5, with 10 bases in between. The CDR3 is 13 amino acids. The CDR3 here is CASSFGSWTEAFF. CDR3 nucleotide sequence: TGTGCCAGCAGTTTTGGCTCCTGGACTGAAGCTTTCTTT.

The gene calls are TRBV5-5 and TRBJ2-5; D is unclear. The CDR3 runs 13 residues. Germline loops: CDR1 SGHKS, CDR2 YYEKEE (reference sequence). Trimming stripped 0 bases from V and 2 bases from J, with 5 bases between. The CDR3 DNA is TGTGCCAGCAGCTTGGACTTTCAAGAGACCCAGTACTTC. This codes for CASSLDFQETQYF.

The V gene is TRBV5-6, the J gene TRBJ2-5; 9 bases align to TRBD2. V was clipped by 1 base and J by 5 bases; unmatched bases: 9. CDR3 length equals 16 residues. The germline gives CDR1 SGHDT, CDR2 YYEEEE. CDR3 nucleotides: TGTGCCAGCAGCTTGATTAGCGGGGGCGTGGGGGAGACCCAGTACTTC. Its translation: CASSLISGGVGETQYF.

The V gene is TRBV5-1, the J gene TRBJ2-1; 13 nucleotides line up with TRBD2. The CDR3 is made up of 19 amino acids. CDR1 and CDR2 from the germline V gene are SGHRS and YFSETQ. V shed 4 bases, J shed 6 bases, and the junction held 16 bases outside the gene matches. The CDR3 DNA reads as TGCGCCAGCAGCCCCCAACGGAATACCGGGACTAGCGGGACCAATGAGCAGTTCTTC. Translation: CASSPQRNTGTSGTNEQFF.

Concerning this clone: One end of the junction varies from germline; a read error may be responsible. The chain has TRBV7-7 and TRBJ2-2; 9 bases fit TRBD2. Germline V CDR1 and CDR2: SSHAT, FNYEAQ (reference sequence). There are 15 residues in the CDR3. The CDR3 spells CASSPGLAGTGELFF. DNA of the CDR3: TGTGCTAGCAGCCCGGGACTAGCAGGGACCGGGGAGCTGTTTTTT.

The J gene is TRBJ2-7, the V gene TRBV7-9, with a tentative D call TRBD1 (5 bases). Germline lookup yields CDR1 SEHNR and CDR2 FQNEAQ (reference sequence). This CDR3 is built from 12 residues. V lost 6 bases to trimming and J lost 3 bases, with 9 bases between them. The CDR3: CASSKDSYEQYF. The CDR3 nucleotides read TGTGCCAGCAGTAAAGACAGCTACGAGCAGTACTTC.

The sample holds a few counts of this clone. This sequence joins TRBV7-3 and TRBJ1-1; TRBD1 is a possible D gene (6 bases). Germline V gives CDR1 SGHTA, CDR2 FQGTGA. The V end was cut by 5 bases, the J end by 5 bases, with 15 bases between. The CDR3 covers 14 residues. CDR3 bases: TGTGCCAGCAGCCCCCAGGGGTTGGGGACTGAAGCTTTCTTT. Residues: CASSPQGLGTEAFF.

The gene calls are TRBV19 and TRBJ2-2; D gene ambiguous. This CDR3 has 13 amino acids. The V end lost 4 bases, the J end lost 1 base, and 4 bases lay between the germline ends. Germline CDR1 reads LNHDA; CDR2 reads SQIVND (reference sequence). The CDR3 spells CASSRGNTGELFF. CDR3 nucleotides: TGTGCCAGTAGTAGAGGGAACACCGGGGAGCTGTTTTTT.

This rearrangement joins TRBV6-4 to TRBJ1-2, with a tentative D call TRBD1 (5 bases). Germline assignment: CDR1 MRHNA and CDR2 SNTAGT. V lost 0 bases, J lost 7 bases, and 12 bases lay in between. The length of the CDR3 is 14 residues. The CDR3 region is CASSDSGGLLGYTF. CDR3 in DNA: TGTGCCAGCAGTGACTCGGGGGGTCTACTTGGCTACACCTTC.

The chain has TRBV11-2 and TRBJ2-1; 12 bases fit TRBD2. With V trimmed by 4 bases and J by 10 bases, 17 bases remained unmatched. This CDR3 contains 18 residues. Germline-derived CDR1 and CDR2 are SGHAT and FQNNGV. The CDR3: CASSSGGLAGGPRGEQFF. Written as DNA, the CDR3 is TGTGCCAGCAGCTCAGGAGGGCTAGCGGGAGGGCCACGTGGCGAGCAGTTCTTC.

The chain joins TRBV24-1 to TRBJ1-4; D ambiguous. The CDR3 consists of 13 residues. The V end was cut by 7 bases, the J end by 3 bases, with 8 bases between. Germline CDR1 KGHDR, CDR2 SFDVKD. CDR3 in amino acids: CATRTSSNEKLFF. DNA of the CDR3: TGTGCCACCAGAACCAGTTCTAATGAAAAACTGTTTTTT.

The V call is TRBV9, the J call TRBJ1-2; no reliable D call. Germline V gives CDR1 SGDLS, CDR2 YYNGEE. Trimming took 0 bases from V and 8 from J, leaving 14 bases between them. The length of the CDR3 is 14 residues. CDR3 bases: TGTGCCAGCAGCGTAGATCTTGAGACGGAGGGCTACACCTTC. Translating it yields CASSVDLETEGYTF.

The V call is TRBV6-2 or TRBV6-3, the J call TRBJ1-5; 11 bases are a match to TRBD1. Germline V gives CDR1 MNHEY, CDR2 SVGEGT. Trimming at V came to 5 bases and at J to 4 bases, leaving 13 bases not matched to a gene. The CDR3 runs to 18 residues. CDR3 DNA: TGTGCCAGCAGTCAGTACTCCGGGACAGGGGGGAGTAATCAGCCCCAGCATTTT. Translation gives CASSQYSGTGGSNQPQHF.

The CDR3 coding sequence is TGTGCCAGCAGTCCCGGGGGAGGGAAGAATCAGCCCCAGCATTTT. This encodes CASSPGGGKNQPQHF. J is TRBJ1-5 and V is TRBV6-2 or TRBV6-3, with a possible D match to TRBD1 (5 bases). The V gene lost 5 bases and the J gene lost 4 bases, with 15 bases spanning the gap. Germline assignment: CDR1 MNHEY and CDR2 SVGEGT. CDR3 size: 15 residues.

J is TRBJ1-3 and V is TRBV7-2; D is ambiguous. The V gene's germline CDR1 is SGHTA and CDR2 FQGNSA. Trimming removed 4 bases at V and 4 bases at J, with 14 bases between. CDR3 length: 15 residues. CDR3 amino acids: CASSSGRGIGNTIYF. The DNA for the CDR3 is TGTGCCAGCAGCTCGGGAAGAGGGATAGGAAACACCATATATTTT.

The chain couples TRBV5-4 to TRBJ2-1; TRBD2 aligns across 10 bases. The CDR3 extends over 14 amino acids. CDR1 is SGHNT, CDR2 YYREEE, per germline (reference sequence). The ends lost 5 bases at V and 6 bases at J; junction bases unmatched: 5. CDR3 DNA sequence: TGTGCCAGCAGGCGGACTAGCGGATTCAATGAGCAGTTCTTC. Translating it yields CASRRTSGFNEQFF.

J is TRBJ2-7 and V is TRBV19; a possible D gene is TRBD1 (5 bases). V lost 8 bases and J 3 bases, leaving 17 bases between the germline ends. Germline CDR1 and CDR2: LNHDA and SQIVND (reference sequence). The CDR3 runs to 14 residues. The CDR3 bases are TGTGCCAGTTCTGTGACAGCCGGATTCTACGAGCAGTACTTC. This encodes CASSVTAGFYEQYF.

The CDR3 DNA reads TGTGCCAGCAGTGGAGGTACAGGGCTTGGGACCTATGGCTACACCTTC. It translates to CASSGGTGLGTYGYTF. The genes are TRBV6-1 and TRBJ1-2; possible D gene TRBD1, 6 bases. The CDR3 length is 16 residues. V dropped 4 bases and J dropped 4 bases, with 19 bases sitting between them. Germline V lookup: CDR1 MNHNS, CDR2 SASEGT.

The rearrangement links TRBV6-2 or TRBV6-3 to TRBJ2-2, with 10 bases lining up with TRBD2. Unmatched junction bases numbered 3, after V lost 5 bases and J lost 3 bases. CDR1 MNHEY and CDR2 SVGEGT come from the germline V gene. The CDR3 sequence is 15 residues long. The CDR3 bases are TGTGCCAGCAGTATACTAGCGGGGCACACCGGGGAGCTGTTTTTT. It codes for CASSILAGHTGELFF.

The chain has TRBV7-2 and TRBJ2-1, with TRBD2 matching 9 bases. The CDR3 has 17 residues. The ends lost 5 bases at V and 3 bases at J; junction bases unmatched: 11. Germline V gene lookup returns CDR1 SGHTA and CDR2 FQGNSA. The CDR3 loop is CASSPRLAGEVYNEQFF. The CDR3 DNA sequence: TGTGCCAGCAGCCCCCGTTTAGCGGGAGAGGTCTACAATGAGCAGTTCTTC. The variable domain in full, with the rest retrieved from reference TRBV7-2 and TRBJ2-1, is GAGVSQSPSNKVTEKGKDVELRCDPISGHTALYWYRQSLGQGLEFLIYFQGNSAPDKSGLPSDRFSAERTGGSVSTLTIQRTQQEDSAVYLCASSPRLAGEVYNEQFFGPGTRLTVL.

CDR3 protein: CATSGRGQGASYNEQFF. CDR3 sequence (DNA): TGTGCCACCAGTGGCCGGGGACAGGGGGCCTCCTACAATGAGCAGTTCTTC. V is TRBV24-1 and J is TRBJ2-1; TRBD1 agrees at 12 bases. This CDR3 is 17 amino acids long. V trimming: 5 bases; J trimming: 0 bases; junction bases outside the gene matches: 4. Germline V gene sequence: CDR1 KGHDR, CDR2 SFDVKD.

This sequence joins TRBV2 and TRBJ2-2, with 12 bases lining up with TRBD1. This CDR3 is built from 15 residues. Trimming cost V 8 bases and J 4 bases; bases outside gene matches: 5. CDR1 is SNHLY and CDR2 is FYNNEI in the germline V gene. For the CDR3, the DNA is TGTGCCAGCGTGGAGGGACAGGGGGCCACCGGGGAGCTGTTTTTT. It is translated as CASVEGQGATGELFF. Together with reference TRBV2 and TRBJ2-2, the CDR3 gives the full variable domain: EPEVTQTPSHQVTQMGQEVILRCVPISNHLYFYWYRQILGQKVEFLVSFYNNEISEKSEIFDDQFSVERPDGSNFTLKIRSTKLEDSAMYFCASVEGQGATGELFFGEGSRLTVL.